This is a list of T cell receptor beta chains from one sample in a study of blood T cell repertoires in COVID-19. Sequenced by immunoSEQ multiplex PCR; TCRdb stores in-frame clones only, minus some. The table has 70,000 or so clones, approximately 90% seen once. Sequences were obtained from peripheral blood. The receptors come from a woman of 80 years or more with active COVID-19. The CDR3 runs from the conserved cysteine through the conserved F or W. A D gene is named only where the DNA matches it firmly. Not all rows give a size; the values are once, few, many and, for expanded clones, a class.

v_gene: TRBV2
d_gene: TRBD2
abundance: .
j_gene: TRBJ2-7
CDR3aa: CASRLADSYEQYF
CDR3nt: TGTGCCAGCAGACTAGCGGACTCCTACGAGCAGTACTTC

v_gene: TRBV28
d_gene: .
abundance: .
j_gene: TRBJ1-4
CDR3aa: CASSLNSEEKLFF
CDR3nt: TGTGCCAGCAGTTTAAATTCGGAGGAAAAACTGTTTTTT

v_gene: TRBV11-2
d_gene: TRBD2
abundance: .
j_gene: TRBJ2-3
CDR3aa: CASTPVAGVVADTQYF
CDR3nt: TGTGCCAGCACCCCTGTAGCGGGAGTAGTAGCGGATACGCAGTATTTT

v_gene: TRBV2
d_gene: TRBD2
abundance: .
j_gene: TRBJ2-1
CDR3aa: CASSGGLAVNNEQFF
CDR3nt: TGTGCCAGCAGTGGAGGACTAGCGGTGAACAATGAGCAGTTCTTC

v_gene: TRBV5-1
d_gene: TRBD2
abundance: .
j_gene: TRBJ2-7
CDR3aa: CASSPAGGDEQYF
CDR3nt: TGCGCCAGCAGCCCAGCGGGAGGAGACGAGCAGTACTTC

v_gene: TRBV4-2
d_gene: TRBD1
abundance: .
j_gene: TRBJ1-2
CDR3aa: CASSQGSGQIYGYTF
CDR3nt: TGTGCCAGCAGCCAAGGGTCGGGACAGATCTATGGCTACACCTTC

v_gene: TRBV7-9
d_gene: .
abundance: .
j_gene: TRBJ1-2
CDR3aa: CASSLTGSVYGYTF
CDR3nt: TGTGCCAGCAGCTTAACAGGGTCGGTCTATGGCTACACCTTC

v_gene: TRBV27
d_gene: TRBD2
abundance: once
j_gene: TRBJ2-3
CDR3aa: CASRVLAGVDTQYF
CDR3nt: TGTGCCAGCAGGGTTCTAGCGGGCGTAGATACGCAGTATTTT

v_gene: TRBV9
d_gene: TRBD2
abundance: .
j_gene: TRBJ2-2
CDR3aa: CASSAAFGAGVSPGELFF
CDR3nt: TGTGCCAGCAGCGCCGCCTTCGGGGCGGGAGTATCCCCCGGGGAGCTGTTTTTT

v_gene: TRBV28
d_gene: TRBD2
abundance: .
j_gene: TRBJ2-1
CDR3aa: CASRPPGLAGGSFF
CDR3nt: TGTGCCAGCAGACCTCCGGGACTAGCGGGAGGGTCGTTCTTC

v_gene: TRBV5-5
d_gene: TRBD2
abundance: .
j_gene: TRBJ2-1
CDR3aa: CASSILSGTTEEFF
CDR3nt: TGTGCCAGCAGCATTCTCTCCGGGACTACTGAGGAGTTCTTC